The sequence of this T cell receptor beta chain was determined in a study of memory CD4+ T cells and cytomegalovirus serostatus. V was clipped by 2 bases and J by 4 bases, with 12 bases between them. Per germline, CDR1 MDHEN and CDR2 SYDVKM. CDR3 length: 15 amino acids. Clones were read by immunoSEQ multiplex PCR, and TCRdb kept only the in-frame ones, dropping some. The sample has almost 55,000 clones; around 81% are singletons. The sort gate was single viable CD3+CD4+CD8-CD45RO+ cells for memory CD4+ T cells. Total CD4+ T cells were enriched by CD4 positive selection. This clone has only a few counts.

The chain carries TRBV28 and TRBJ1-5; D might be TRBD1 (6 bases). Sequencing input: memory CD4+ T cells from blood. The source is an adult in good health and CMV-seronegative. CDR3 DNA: TGTGCCAGCAGTTTAGTGGGGGCGCGGAATCAGCCCCAGCATTTT. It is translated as CASSLVGARNQPQHF.